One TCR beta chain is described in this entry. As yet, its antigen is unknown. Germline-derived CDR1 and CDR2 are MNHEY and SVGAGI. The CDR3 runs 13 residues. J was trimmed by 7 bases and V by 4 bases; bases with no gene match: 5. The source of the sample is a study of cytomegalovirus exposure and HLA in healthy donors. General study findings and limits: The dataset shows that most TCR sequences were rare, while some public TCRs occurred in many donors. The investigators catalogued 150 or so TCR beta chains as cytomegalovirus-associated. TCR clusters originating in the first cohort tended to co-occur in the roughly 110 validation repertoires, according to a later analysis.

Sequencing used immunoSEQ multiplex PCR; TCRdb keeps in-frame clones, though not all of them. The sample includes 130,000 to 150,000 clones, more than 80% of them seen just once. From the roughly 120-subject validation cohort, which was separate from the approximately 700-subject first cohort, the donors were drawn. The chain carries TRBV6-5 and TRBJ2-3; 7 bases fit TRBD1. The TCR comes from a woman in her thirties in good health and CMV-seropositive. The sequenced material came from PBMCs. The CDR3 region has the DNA TGTGCCAGCAGTTCGGACAGGAGAAATACGCAGTATTTT. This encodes CASSSDRRNTQYF.